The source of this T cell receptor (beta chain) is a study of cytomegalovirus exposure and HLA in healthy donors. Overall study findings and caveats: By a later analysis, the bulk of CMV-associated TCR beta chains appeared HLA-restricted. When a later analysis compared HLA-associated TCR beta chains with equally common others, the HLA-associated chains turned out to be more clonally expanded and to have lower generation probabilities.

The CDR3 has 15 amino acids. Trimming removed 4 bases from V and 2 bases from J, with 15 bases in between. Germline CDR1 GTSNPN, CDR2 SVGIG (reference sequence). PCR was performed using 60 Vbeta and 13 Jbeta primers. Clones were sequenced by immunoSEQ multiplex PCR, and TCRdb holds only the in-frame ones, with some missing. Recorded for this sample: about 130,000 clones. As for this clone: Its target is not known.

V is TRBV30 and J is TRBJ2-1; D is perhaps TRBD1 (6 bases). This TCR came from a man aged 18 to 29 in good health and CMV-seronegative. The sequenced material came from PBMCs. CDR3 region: CAWNRPQGAYNEQFF. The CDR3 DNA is TGTGCCTGGAATAGGCCACAGGGCGCCTACAATGAGCAGTTCTTC.